This record concerns one TCR beta chain sequence. Its antigen is currently unknown. The PCR had 60 Vbeta and 13 Jbeta primers. Assay used: immunoSEQ multiplex PCR; TCRdb lists only in-frame clones, some missing. The sample records 100,000 to 150,000 clones, 60% to 80% being singletons. The data stem from a study of cytomegalovirus exposure and HLA in healthy donors. Study-level background: A data release that came early held roughly 80 million unique TCRs from HLA-typed donors. Whole-study results and caveats: Immune exposure information comprised only CMV serostatus. Indistinguishability led to the exclusion of some V segments, TRBV6-2 and TRBV6-3 included.

The germline CDR1 and CDR2 sequences are MNHEY and SMNVEV (reference sequence). V lost 5 bases and J lost 2, with 13 bases in between. This CDR3 region has 14 residues. The sequence came from a woman in her fifties or sixties in good health and CMV-seronegative. The sample comprised PBMCs. The chain joins TRBV27 to TRBJ2-7; D possibly corresponds to TRBD1 (5 bases). CDR3 bases: TGTGCCAGCAGTCGGCCGACAGCGACCTACGAGCAGTACTTC. Protein: CASSRPTATYEQYF.